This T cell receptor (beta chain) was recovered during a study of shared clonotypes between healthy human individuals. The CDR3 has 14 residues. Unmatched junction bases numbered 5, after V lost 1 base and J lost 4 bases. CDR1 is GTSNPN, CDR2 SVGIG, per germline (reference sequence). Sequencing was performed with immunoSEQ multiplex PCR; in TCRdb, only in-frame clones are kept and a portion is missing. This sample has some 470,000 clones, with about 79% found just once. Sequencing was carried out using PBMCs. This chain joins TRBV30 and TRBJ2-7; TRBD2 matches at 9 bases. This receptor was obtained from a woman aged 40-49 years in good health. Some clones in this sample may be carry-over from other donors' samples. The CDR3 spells CAWSGAGGWYEQYF. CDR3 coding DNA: TGTGCCTGGAGTGGGGCGGGAGGGTGGTACGAGCAGTACTTC.